What follows are 17 T cell receptor beta chains derived from one specimen sequenced in a study of shared clonotypes between healthy human individuals. This table comes from immunoSEQ multiplex PCR, and its TCRdb copy is limited to in-frame clones, with some not included. The sample has 2 million to 2.5 million clones, 85% to 95% seen once. Sequencing used naive CD4+ T cells from PBMCs. Regarding subset: CD45RA+ positively selected. Receptors originate from a man aged 18 to 35 in good health. Some clones in this sample may be carry-over from other donors' samples.

J is TRBJ1-5 and V is TRBV28; D is ambiguous. Germline-derived CDR1 and CDR2 are MDHEN and SYDVKM. This CDR3 has 14 amino acids. Trimming stripped 6 bases from V and 15 bases from J, with 24 bases between. CDR3 DNA: TGTGCCAGCAGCCCTCCCCCGGCGGGCTTAACTTGGCATTTT. Amino acids: CASSPPPAGLTWHF.

This clone is a singleton in its sample. V and J are TRBV12-2 and TRBJ1-6; TRBD1 was called by the table and not checked on the DNA. TRBV12-2 is listed as a pseudogene. This CDR3 is built from 19 residues. CDR3 loop: CASRLAGLQRGHLDSPLHF. In DNA form, the CDR3 reads TGTGCAAGTCGCTTAGCGGGGTTACAAAGGGGACACCTCGATTCACCCCTCCACTTT.

The chain employs TRBV28 and TRBJ2-7, with D possibly TRBD1 on 6 matching bases. Trimming shortened V by 10 bases and J by 6 bases, and 19 bases separated the two germline ends. Germline V lookup: CDR1 MDHEN, CDR2 SYDVKM. The CDR3 spans 13 residues. Here the CDR3 DNA reads TGTGCCACCAAACCACAGGGAATAGGCGAGCAGTACTTC. Residues: CATKPQGIGEQYF. The variable domain in full, with the rest retrieved from reference TRBV28 and TRBJ2-7, is DVKVTQSSRYLVKRTGEKVFLECVQDMDHENMFWYRQDPGLGLRLIYFSYDVKMKEKGDIPEGYSVSREKKERFSLILESASTNQTSMYLCATKPQGIGEQYFGPGTRLTVT.

The chain employs TRBV5-1 and TRBJ2-5; the D is unclear. This CDR3 contains 15 residues. The V end lost 0 bases, the J end lost 5 bases, and 14 bases lay between the germline ends. The germline CDR1 and CDR2 sequences are SGHRS and YFSETQ. CDR3 sequence reads: CASSLEGNPLETQYF. In DNA, the CDR3 is TGCGCCAGCAGCTTGGAGGGAAACCCCTTGGAGACCCAGTACTTC.

The V call is TRBV28, the J call TRBJ1-2; 8 bases are shared with TRBD1. From germline, CDR1 is MDHEN and CDR2 SYDVKM. This CDR3 region has 14 residues. Trimming at V came to 4 bases and at J to 5 bases, leaving 6 bases not matched to a gene. CDR3: CASSSLGQGYGYTF. CDR3 bases: TGTGCCAGCAGTTCACTAGGACAGGGATATGGCTACACCTTC.

Concerning this clone: Other DNA sequences in the same sample also yield this CDR3. The V gene is TRBV5-4, the J gene TRBJ2-1; 9 bases are a match to TRBD1. The germline V gene has CDR1 SGHNT and CDR2 YYREEE (reference sequence). V lost 4 bases, J lost 1 base, and 3 bases stayed unmatched. CDR3 length equals 15 residues. The CDR3 is CASSPGQGSYNEQFF. The CDR3 nucleotides are TGTGCCAGCAGCCCGGGACAGGGATCCTACAATGAGCAGTTCTTC.

The chain combines TRBV29-1 with TRBJ2-5, with 8 bases identical to TRBD2. The CDR3 length is 12 residues. The V gene's germline CDR1 is SQVTM and CDR2 ANQGSEA. V shed 7 bases, J shed 5 bases, and the junction held 6 bases outside the gene matches. CDR3 protein: CSAVAGSETQYF. Here the CDR3 DNA reads TGCAGCGCGGTAGCGGGAAGCGAGACCCAGTACTTC.

V and J are TRBV5-1 and TRBJ2-5, with D tentatively TRBD1 or TRBD2 (5 bases each). Per germline, CDR1 SGHRS and CDR2 YFSETQ. Trimming removed 0 bases at V and 4 bases at J, with 13 bases between. The CDR3 has 15 amino acids. The DNA for the CDR3 is TGCGCCAGCAGCTTGGGAGGGGCAAATCGAGAGACCCAGTACTTC. As protein: CASSLGGANRETQYF.

This chain joins TRBV11-2 and TRBJ2-2; 8 nucleotides align to TRBD1. Germline lookup yields CDR1 SGHAT and CDR2 FQNNGV. The CDR3 covers 15 residues. Losses at the gene ends were 1 base for V and 6 bases for J; bases not matched to a gene: 4. This CDR3 is CASSLGQGRSGELFF. The CDR3 bases are TGTGCCAGCAGCTTAGGACAGGGGAGGTCCGGGGAGCTGTTTTTT. The full variable domain, rest sourced from reference TRBV11-2 and TRBJ2-2, is EAGVAQSPRYKIIEKRQSVAFWCNPISGHATLYWYQQILGQGPKLLIQFQNNGVVDDSQLPKDRFSAERLKGVDSTLKIQPAKLEDSAVYLCASSLGQGRSGELFFGEGSRLTVL.

The chain uses TRBV6-1 and TRBJ2-7; TRBD2 might be the D (6 bases). Trimming left V 7 bases short and J 2 bases short, with 18 bases between. The CDR3 covers 15 residues. Germline loops: CDR1 MNHNS, CDR2 SASEGT. This chain's CDR3 is CASTKAGTLPYEQYF. The CDR3 region has the DNA TGTGCCAGCACTAAGGCAGGGACTCTGCCCTACGAGCAGTACTTC.

This chain connects TRBV7-3 to TRBJ2-2; possibly TRBD2 for D (7 bases). The CDR3 loop spans 19 amino acids. The germline gives CDR1 SGHTA, CDR2 FQGTGA. Between the trimmed V and J ends, which lost 5 bases and 4 bases, there was a span of 26 bases. CDR3 sequence reads: CASSQSLVAGVGGTGELFF. DNA of the CDR3: TGTGCCAGCAGCCAATCACTTGTTGCGGGAGTAGGGGGCACCGGGGAGCTGTTTTTT.

This clone was found once. This chain links TRBV15 with TRBJ1-4; tentatively, D is TRBD1 (6 bases). The ends were cut back, 1 base at V and 7 bases at J, with 13 bases in the middle. The CDR3 consists of 15 residues. Germline lookup yields CDR1 LNHNV and CDR2 YYDKDF (reference sequence). CDR3 sequence: CATSRAGGRGEKLFF. In nucleotides, the CDR3 is TGTGCCACCAGCAGAGCCGGGGGGCGGGGTGAAAAACTGTTTTTT.

With regard to this clone: The sample has other DNA sequences that encode this CDR3 too. The CDR3 nucleotides read TGTGCCATCAGTGAGTCGGGGGCCCAAGAGACCCAGTACTTC. Residues: CAISESGAQETQYF. This chain joins TRBV10-3 and TRBJ2-5; possibly TRBD1 for D (6 bases). V was pared by 0 bases and J by 1 base, with 6 bases between. CDR1 and CDR2 (germline): ENHRY, SYGVKD. This CDR3 is built from 14 residues.

The rearrangement links TRBV5-1 to TRBJ1-1; tentatively, D is TRBD1 (5 bases). This CDR3 has 15 amino acids. Germline CDR1 SGHRS, CDR2 YFSETQ. The V end was cut by 4 bases, the J end by 3 bases, with 16 bases between. The CDR3 coding sequence is TGCGCCAGCAGCAAAGCAGGGTTTAAAGACACTGAAGCTTTCTTT. Translation: CASSKAGFKDTEAFF.

To note about this clone: Other DNA sequences in the sample encode the same CDR3. The chain couples TRBV28 to TRBJ2-2, with TRBD2 as a possible D gene (7 bases). Germline CDR1 reads MDHEN; CDR2 reads SYDVKM. The CDR3 has 14 amino acids. V gave up 6 bases and J gave up 6 bases, with 14 bases separating them. Here the CDR3 reads CASSLQGGAGELFF. The CDR3 nucleotides are TGTGCCAGCAGCCTGCAAGGGGGGGCCGGGGAGCTGTTTTTT.

The CDR3 loop reads CASSYGDRATDTQYF. The DNA of the CDR3 is TGTGCCAGCAGTTACGGGGACAGGGCAACAGATACGCAGTATTTT. The rearrangement links TRBV6-5 to TRBJ2-3; TRBD1 aligns across 9 bases. V shed 2 bases, J shed 3 bases, and the junction held 3 bases outside the gene matches. Germline values: CDR1 MNHEY, CDR2 SVGAGI. The CDR3 length is 15 residues.

Worth noting for this clone: Mismatch with germline at one junction end may stem from a read error. The chain couples TRBV28 to TRBJ2-3; D may be TRBD2 (5 bases). There are 14 residues in the CDR3. The germline CDR1 and CDR2 sequences are MDHEN and SYDVKM. CDR3 protein: CAISTGGSIDTQYF. DNA of the CDR3: TGTGCCATCTCAACCGGAGGCAGCATAGATACGCAGTATTTT.